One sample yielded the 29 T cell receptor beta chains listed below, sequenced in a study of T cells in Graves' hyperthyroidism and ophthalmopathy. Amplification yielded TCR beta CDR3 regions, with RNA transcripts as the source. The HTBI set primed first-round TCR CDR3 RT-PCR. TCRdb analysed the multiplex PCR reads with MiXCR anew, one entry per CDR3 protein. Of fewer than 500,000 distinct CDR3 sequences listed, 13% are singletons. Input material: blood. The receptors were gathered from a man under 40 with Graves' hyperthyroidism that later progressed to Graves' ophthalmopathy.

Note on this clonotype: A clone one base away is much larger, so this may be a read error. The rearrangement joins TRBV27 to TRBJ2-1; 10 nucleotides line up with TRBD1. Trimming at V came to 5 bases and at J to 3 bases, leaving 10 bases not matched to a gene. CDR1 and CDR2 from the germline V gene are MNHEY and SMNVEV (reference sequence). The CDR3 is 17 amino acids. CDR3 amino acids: CASSDHHGTGDYNEQFF. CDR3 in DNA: TGTGCCAGCAGTGATCACCACGGGACAGGGGACTACAATGAGCAGTTCTTC.

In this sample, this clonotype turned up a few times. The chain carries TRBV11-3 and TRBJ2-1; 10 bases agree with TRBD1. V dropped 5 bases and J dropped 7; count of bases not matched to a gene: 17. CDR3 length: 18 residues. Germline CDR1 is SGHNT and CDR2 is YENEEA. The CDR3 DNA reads TGTGCCAGCAGCCCGGGGTACAGGGGACAGGGGATAGGAAATGAGCAGTTCTTC. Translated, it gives CASSPGYRGQGIGNEQFF. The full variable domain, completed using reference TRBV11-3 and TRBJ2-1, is EAGVVQSPRYKIIEKKQPVAFWCNPISGHNTLYWYLQNLGQGPELLIRYENEEAVDDSQLPKDRFSAERLKGVDSTLKIQPAELGDSAVYLCASSPGYRGQGIGNEQFFGPGTRLTVL.

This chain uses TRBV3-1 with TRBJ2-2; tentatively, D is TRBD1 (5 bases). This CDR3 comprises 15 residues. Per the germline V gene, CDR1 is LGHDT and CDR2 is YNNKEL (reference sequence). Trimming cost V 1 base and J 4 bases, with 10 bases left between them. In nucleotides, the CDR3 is TGTGCCAGCAGCCAAGTGGGGCTCGGCACCGGGGAGCTGTTTTTT. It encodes CASSQVGLGTGELFF. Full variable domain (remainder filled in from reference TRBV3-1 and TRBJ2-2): DTAVSQTPKYLVTQMGNDKSIKCEQNLGHDTMYWYKQDSKKFLKIMFSYNNKELIINETVPNRFSPKSPDKAHLNLHINSLELGDSAVYFCASSQVGLGTGELFFGEGSRLTVL.

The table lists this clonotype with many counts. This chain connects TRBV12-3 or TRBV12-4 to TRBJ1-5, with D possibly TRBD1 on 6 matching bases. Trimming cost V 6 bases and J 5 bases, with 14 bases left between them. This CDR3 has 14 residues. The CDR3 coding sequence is TGTGCCAGCAGGCGTGACAGGAACGATCAGCCCCAGCATTTT. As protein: CASRRDRNDQPQHF.

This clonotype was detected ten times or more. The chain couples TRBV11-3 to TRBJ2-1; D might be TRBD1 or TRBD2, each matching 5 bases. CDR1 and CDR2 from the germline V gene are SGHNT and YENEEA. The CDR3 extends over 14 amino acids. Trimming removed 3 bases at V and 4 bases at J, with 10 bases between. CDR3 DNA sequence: TGTGCCAGCAGCTTCAGAGGGGAATACAATGAGCAGTTCTTC. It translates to CASSFRGEYNEQFF.

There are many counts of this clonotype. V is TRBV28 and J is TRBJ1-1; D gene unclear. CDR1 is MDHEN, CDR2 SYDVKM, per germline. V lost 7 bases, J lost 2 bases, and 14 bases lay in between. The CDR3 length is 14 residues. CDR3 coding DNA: TGTGCCAGCAATGGCTGGTGGGCCAACACTGAAGCTTTCTTT. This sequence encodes CASNGWWANTEAFF.

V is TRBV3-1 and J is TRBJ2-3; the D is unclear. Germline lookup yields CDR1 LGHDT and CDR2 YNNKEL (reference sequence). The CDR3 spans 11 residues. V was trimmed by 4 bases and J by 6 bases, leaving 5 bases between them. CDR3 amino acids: CASSRIDTQYF. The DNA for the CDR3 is TGTGCCAGCAGCCGGATCGATACGCAGTATTTT.

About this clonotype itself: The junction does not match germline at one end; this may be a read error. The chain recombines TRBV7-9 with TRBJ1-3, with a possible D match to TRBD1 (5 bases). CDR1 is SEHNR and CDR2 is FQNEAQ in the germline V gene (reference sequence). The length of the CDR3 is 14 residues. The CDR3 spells CASSLARQGNTIYF. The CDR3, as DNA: TGTGCCAGCAGTTTAGCGCGACAGGGAAACACCATATATTTT.

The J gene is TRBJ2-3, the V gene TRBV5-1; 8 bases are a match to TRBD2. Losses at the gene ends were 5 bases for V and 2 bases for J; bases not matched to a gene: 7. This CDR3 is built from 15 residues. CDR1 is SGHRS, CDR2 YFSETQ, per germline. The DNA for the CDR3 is TGCGCCAGCAGGGGAGCGGGGGACCCCACAGATACGCAGTATTTT. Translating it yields CASRGAGDPTDTQYF.

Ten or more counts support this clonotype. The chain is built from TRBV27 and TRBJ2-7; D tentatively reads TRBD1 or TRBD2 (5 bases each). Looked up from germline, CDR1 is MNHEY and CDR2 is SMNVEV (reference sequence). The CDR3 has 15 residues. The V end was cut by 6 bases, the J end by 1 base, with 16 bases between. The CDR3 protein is CASRDDGAESYEQYF. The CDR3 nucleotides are TGTGCCAGCAGAGACGACGGGGCCGAATCCTACGAGCAGTACTTC.

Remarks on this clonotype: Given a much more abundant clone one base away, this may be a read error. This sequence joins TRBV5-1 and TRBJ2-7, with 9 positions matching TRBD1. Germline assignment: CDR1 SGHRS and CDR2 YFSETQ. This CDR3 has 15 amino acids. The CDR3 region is CASSLRWDRVHDQYF. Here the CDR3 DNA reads TGCGCCAGCAGCTTGCGATGGGACAGGGTTCACGATCAGTACTTC. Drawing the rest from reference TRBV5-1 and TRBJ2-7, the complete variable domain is KAGVTQTPRYLIKTRGQQVTLSCSPISGHRSVSWYQQTPGQGLQFLFEYFSETQRNKGNFPGRFSGRQFSNSRSEMNVSTLELGDSALYLCASSLRWDRVHDQYFGPGTRLTVT.

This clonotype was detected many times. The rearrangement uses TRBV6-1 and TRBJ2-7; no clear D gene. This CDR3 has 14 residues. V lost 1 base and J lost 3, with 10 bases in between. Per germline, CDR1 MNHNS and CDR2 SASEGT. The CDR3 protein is CASSEDGQNYEQYF. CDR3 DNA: TGTGCCAGCAGTGAAGATGGGCAGAACTACGAGCAGTACTTC.

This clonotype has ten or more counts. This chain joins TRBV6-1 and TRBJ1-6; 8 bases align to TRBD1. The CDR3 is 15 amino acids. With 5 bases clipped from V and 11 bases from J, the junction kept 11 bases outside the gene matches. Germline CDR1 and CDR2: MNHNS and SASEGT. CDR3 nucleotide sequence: TGTGCCAGCAGTTCACCCGGGACAGGTTATACACCCCTCCACTTT. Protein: CASSSPGTGYTPLHF.

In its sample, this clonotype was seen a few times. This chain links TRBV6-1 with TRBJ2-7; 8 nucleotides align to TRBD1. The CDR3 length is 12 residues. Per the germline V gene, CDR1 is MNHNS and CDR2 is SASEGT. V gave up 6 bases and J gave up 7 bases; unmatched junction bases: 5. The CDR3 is CASRDRVLEQYF. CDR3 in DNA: TGTGCCAGCAGGGACAGGGTGTTGGAGCAGTACTTC.

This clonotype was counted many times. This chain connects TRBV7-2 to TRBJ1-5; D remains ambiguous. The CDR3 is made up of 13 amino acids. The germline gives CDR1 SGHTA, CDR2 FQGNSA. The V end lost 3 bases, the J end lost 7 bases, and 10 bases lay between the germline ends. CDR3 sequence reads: CASSFEGEQPQHF. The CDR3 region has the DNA TGTGCCAGCAGCTTCGAAGGTGAGCAGCCCCAGCATTTT.

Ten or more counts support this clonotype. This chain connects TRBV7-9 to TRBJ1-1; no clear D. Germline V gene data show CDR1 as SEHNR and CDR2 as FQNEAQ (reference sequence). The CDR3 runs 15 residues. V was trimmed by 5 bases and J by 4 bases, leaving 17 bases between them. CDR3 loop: CASSVTTILGTEAFF. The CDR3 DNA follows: TGTGCCAGCAGCGTGACAACGATCTTAGGCACTGAAGCTTTCTTT.

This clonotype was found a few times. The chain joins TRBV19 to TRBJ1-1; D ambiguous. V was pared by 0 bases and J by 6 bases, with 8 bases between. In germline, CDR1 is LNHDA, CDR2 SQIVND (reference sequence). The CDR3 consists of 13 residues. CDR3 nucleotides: TGTGCCAGTAGTATAGATCTTGGCCCTGAAGCTTTCTTT. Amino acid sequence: CASSIDLGPEAFF.

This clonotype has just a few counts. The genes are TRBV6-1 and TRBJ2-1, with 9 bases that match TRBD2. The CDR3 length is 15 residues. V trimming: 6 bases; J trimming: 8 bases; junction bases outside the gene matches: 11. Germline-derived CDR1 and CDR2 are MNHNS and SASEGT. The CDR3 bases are TGTGCCAGCAGGATGTCTGCGGGGGGGCCCGATGAGCAGTTCTTC. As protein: CASRMSAGGPDEQFF.

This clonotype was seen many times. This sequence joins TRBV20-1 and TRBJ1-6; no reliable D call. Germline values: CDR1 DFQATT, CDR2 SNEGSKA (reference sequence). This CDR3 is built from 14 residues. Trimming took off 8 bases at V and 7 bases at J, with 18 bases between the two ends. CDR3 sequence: CSQSRRAGNSPLHF. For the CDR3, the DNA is TGCAGTCAGAGCAGAAGGGCAGGCAATTCACCCCTCCACTTT.

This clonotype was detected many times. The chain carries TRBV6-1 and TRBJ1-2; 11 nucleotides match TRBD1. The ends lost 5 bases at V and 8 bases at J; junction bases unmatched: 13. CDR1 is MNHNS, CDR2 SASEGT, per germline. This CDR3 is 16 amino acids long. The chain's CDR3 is CASSQGQGASRKGYTF. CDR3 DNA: TGTGCCAGCAGTCAAGGACAGGGGGCATCAAGGAAGGGCTACACCTTC.

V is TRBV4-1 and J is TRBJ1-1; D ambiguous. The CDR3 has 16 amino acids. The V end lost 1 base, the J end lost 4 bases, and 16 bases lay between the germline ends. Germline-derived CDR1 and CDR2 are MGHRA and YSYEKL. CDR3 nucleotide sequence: TGCGCCAGCAGCCAAGCCCTCTTTGACATCGGCACTGAAGCTTTCTTT. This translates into CASSQALFDIGTEAFF.

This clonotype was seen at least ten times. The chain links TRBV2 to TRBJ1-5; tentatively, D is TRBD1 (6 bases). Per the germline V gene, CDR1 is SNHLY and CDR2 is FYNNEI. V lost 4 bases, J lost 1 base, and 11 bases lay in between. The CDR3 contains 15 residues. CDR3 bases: TGTGCCAGCAGTGGGGGGGCGCAGAGCAATCAGCCCCAGCATTTT. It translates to CASSGGAQSNQPQHF.

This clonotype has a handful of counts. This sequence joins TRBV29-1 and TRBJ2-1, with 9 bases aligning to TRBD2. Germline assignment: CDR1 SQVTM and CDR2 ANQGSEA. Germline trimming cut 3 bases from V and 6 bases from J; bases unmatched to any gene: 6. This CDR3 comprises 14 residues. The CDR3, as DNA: TGCAGCGTTGAGTTGACTAGCGGTTCCAATGAGCAGTTCTTC. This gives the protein CSVELTSGSNEQFF.

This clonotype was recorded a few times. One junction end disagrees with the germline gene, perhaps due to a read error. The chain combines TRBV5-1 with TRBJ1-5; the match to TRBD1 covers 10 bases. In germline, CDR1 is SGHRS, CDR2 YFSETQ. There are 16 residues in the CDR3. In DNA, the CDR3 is TGCGCCAGCAGCTCCCAACCGACAGGGGGCAAACAGCCCCAGCATTTT. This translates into CASSSQPTGGKQPQHF.

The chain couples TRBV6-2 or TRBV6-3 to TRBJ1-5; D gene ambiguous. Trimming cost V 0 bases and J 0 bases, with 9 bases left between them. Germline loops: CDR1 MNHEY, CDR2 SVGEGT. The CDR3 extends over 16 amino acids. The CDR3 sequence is CASSYSSGVSNQPQHF. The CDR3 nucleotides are TGTGCCAGCAGTTACTCGAGCGGGGTTAGCAATCAGCCCCAGCATTTT.

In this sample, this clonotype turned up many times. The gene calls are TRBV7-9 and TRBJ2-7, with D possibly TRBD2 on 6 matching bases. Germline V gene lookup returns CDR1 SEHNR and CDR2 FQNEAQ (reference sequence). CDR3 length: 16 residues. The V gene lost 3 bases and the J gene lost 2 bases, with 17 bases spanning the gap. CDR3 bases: TGTGCCAGCAGCTTGGTAGTGGGGGGAAACCCCTACGAGCAGTACTTC. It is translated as CASSLVVGGNPYEQYF. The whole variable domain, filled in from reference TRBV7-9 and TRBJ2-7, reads DTGVSQNPRHKITKRGQNVTFRCDPISEHNRLYWYRQTLGQGPEFLTYFQNEAQLEKSRLLSDRFSAERPKGSFSTLEIQRTEQGDSAMYLCASSLVVGGNPYEQYFGPGTRLTVT.

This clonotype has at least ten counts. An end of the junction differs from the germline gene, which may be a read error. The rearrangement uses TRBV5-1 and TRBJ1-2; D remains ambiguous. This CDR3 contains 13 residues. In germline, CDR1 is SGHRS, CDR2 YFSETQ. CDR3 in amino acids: CASSLGPNYGYTF. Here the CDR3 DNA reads TGTGCCAGCAGCCTTGGGCCTAACTATGGCTACACCTTC.

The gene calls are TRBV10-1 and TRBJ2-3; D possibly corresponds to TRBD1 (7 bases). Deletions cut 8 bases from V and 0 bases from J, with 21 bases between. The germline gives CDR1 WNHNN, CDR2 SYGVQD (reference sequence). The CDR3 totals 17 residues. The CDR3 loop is CASGEGRRGPSTDTQYF. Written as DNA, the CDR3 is TGCGCCAGCGGAGAAGGTAGGAGGGGGCCCAGCACAGATACGCAGTATTTT.

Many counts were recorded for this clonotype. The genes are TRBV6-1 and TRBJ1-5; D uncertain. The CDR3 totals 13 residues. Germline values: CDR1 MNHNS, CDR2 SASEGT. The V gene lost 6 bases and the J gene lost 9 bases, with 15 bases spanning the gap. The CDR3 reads CASRDDGHRPQHF. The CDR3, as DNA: TGTGCCAGCAGGGACGACGGGCATCGGCCCCAGCATTTT.